The clone carrying this T cell receptor beta chain was seen once. This record comes from a study of T cell responses to AZD1222 COVID-19 vaccine. Overall study context: Researchers grouped second doses given at about 4 or about 12 weeks into one pool.

V shed 1 base and J 4 bases; nucleotides not matched to a gene: 4. There are 15 residues in the CDR3. Looked up from germline, CDR1 is SGHKS and CDR2 is YYEKEE (reference sequence). The data were produced by immunoSEQ multiplex PCR, yet TCRdb's version contains in-frame clones alone and is incomplete. Here the sample spans around 170,000 clones, roughly 93% being singletons. The sequence was collected from an adult in good health. The sequences come from peripheral blood, collected on day 0 of AZD1222 vaccination. The chain has TRBV5-5 and TRBJ2-1, with TRBD1 matching over 8 bases. CDR3 loop: CASSLTGTGYNEQFF. DNA of the CDR3: TGTGCCAGCAGCTTGACGGGGACAGGTTACAATGAGCAGTTCTTC.